This TCR beta chain was captured by sequencing in a study of T cells in Graves' hyperthyroidism and ophthalmopathy. CDR1 SEHNR and CDR2 FQNEAQ come from the germline V gene (reference sequence). The CDR3 length is 13 residues. The CDR3 regions of TCR beta were amplified from RNA transcripts. HTBI primers drove first-round RT-PCR of the TCR CDR3. MiXCR, applied by TCRdb to the multiplex PCR reads, yields one record per CDR3 protein. The sample lists about 420,000 distinct CDR3 sequences, about 13% occurring once. The study, taken as a whole, reports: Patients with ophthalmopathy were separated from those with stable hyperthyroidism by a 13 V-J model.

With regard to this clonotype: Its antigen is not known.

This sequence was found in a woman under 30 with Graves' hyperthyroidism. This sequence joins TRBV7-9 and TRBJ2-7; D is unresolved. TRBJ2-1 matches the DNA end more closely, so the J call is doubtful. Sequencing was performed on blood. CDR3 sequence: CASSLIYGYEQFF. The CDR3 DNA reads as TGTGCCAGCAGCTTGATTTACGGTTACGAGCAGTTCTTC.